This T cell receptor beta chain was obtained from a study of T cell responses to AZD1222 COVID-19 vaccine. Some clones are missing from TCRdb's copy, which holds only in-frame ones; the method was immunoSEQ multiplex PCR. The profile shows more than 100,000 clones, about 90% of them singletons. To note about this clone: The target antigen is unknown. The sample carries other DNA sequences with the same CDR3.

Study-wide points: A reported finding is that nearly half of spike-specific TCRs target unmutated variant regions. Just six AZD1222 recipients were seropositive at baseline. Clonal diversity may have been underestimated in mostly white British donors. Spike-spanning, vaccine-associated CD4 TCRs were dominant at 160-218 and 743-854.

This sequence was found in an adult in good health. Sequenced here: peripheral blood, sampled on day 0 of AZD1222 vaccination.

CDR3 nucleotides: TGTGCCTGGAGTGGTGAAGGTCAGTACACTGAAGCTTTCTTT. This translates into CAWSGEGQYTEAFF. V gene TRBV30 combines with J gene TRBJ1-1, with D unresolved. Germline assignment: CDR1 GTSNPN and CDR2 SVGIG (reference sequence). This CDR3 has 14 residues. Trimming cost V 1 base and J 3 bases, with 12 bases left between them.